This T cell receptor beta chain was profiled in a study of blood T cell repertoires in COVID-19. Study summary: Material from acute and convalescent COVID-19 was sourced from the United States, Italy and Spain. PBMCs, B-cell-depleted T cells, or T cells provided the cDNA or gDNA that made up the material.

There are 14 residues in the CDR3. Per the germline V gene, CDR1 is SGHKS and CDR2 is YYEKEE (reference sequence). V was clipped by 0 bases and J by 4 bases, with 7 bases between them. Original data processing: Amplification of reference gene primers provided the estimated nucleated cell counts. Clones were sequenced by immunoSEQ multiplex PCR, and TCRdb holds only the in-frame ones, with some missing. V and J calls and clone size come straight from that table; D and trimming were deduced from the DNA. The data hold tens of thousands of clones, with 90% observed a single time. The chain joins TRBV5-5 to TRBJ1-4; D may be TRBD1 (6 bases). This clonotype originated in a man aged 45-65 years with COVID-19, enrolled during active disease. Sequencing used peripheral blood. CDR3: CASSLVQGNEKLFF. CDR3 coding DNA: TGTGCCAGCAGCTTGGTACAGGGTAATGAAAAACTGTTTTTT.